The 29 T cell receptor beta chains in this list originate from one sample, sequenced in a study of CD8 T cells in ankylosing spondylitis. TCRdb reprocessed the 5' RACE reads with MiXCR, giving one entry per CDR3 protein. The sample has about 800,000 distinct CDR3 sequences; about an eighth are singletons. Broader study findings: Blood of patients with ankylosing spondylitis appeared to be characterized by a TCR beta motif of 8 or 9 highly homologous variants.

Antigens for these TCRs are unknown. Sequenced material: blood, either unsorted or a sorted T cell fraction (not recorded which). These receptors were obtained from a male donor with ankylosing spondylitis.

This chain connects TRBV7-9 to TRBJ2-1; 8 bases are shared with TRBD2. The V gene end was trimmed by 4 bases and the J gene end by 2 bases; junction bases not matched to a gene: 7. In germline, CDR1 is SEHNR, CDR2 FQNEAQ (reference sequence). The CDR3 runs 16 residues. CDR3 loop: CASSSGTRGAYNEQFF. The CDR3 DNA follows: TGTGCCAGCAGCTCAGGGACTAGAGGGGCCTACAATGAGCAGTTCTTC.

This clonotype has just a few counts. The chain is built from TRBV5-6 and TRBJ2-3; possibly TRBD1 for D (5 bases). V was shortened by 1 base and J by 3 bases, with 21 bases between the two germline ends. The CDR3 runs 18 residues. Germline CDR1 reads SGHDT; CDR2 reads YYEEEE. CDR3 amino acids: CASSLFGLRESRTDTQYF. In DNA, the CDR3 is TGTGCCAGCAGCTTGTTCGGTCTCAGGGAAAGCCGTACAGATACGCAGTATTTT.

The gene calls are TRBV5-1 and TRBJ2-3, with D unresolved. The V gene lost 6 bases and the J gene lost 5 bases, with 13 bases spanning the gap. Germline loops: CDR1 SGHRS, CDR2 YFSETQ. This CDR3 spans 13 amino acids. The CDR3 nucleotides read TGCGCCAGCATGCGGTTCGAAAGAGATACGCAGTATTTT. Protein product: CASMRFERDTQYF.

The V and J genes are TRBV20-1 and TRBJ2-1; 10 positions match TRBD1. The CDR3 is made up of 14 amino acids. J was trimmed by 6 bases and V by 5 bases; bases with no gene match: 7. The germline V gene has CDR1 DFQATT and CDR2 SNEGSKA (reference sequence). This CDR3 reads CSAAGQGISNEQFF. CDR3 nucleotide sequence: TGCAGTGCTGCGGGACAGGGGATAAGCAATGAGCAGTTCTTC.

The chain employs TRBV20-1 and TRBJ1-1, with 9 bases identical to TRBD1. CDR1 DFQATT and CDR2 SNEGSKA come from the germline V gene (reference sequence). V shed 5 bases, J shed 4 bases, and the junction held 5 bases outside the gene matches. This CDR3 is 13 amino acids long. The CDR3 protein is CSAHRGRGTEAFF. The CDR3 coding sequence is TGCAGTGCTCACAGGGGGCGCGGCACTGAAGCTTTCTTT.

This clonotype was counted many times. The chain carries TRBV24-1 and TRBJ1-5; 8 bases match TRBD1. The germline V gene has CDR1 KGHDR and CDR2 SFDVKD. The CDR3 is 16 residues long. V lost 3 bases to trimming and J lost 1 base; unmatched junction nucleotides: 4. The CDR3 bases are TGTGCCACCAGTGATCCGACAGGGGACAGCAATCAGCCCCAGCATTTT. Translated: CATSDPTGDSNQPQHF.

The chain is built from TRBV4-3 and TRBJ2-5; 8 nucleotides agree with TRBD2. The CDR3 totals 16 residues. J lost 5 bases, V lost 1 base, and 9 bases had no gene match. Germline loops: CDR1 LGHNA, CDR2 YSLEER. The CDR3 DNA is TGCGCCAGCAGCCAAGGGCTAGGAGCGGGGGAGGAGACCCAGTACTTC. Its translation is CASSQGLGAGEETQYF.

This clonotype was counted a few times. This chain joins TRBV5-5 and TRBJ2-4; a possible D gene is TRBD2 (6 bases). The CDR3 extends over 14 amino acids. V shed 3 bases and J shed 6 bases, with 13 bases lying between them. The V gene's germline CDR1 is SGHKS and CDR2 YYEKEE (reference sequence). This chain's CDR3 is CASSSGLRGNIQYF. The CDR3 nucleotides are TGTGCCAGCAGCTCTGGGCTGCGGGGAAACATTCAGTACTTC.

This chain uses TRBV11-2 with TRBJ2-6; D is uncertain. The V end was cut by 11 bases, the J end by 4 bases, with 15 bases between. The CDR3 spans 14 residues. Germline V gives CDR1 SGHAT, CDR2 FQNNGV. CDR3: CALPRRSGANVLTF. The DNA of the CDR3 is TGTGCCTTACCAAGGCGGTCAGGGGCCAACGTCCTGACTTTC. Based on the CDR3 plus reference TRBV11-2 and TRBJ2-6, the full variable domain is EAGVAQSPRYKIIEKRQSVAFWCNPISGHATLYWYQQILGQGPKLLIQFQNNGVVDDSQLPKDRFSAERLKGVDSTLKIQPAKLEDSAVYLCALPRRSGANVLTFGAGSRLTVL.

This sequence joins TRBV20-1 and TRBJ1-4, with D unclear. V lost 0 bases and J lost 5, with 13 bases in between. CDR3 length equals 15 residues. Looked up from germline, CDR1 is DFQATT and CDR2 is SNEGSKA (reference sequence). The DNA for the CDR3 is TGCAGTGCTAGAGATCTAGAGTGGGGAAATGAAAAACTGTTTTTT. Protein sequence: CSARDLEWGNEKLFF.

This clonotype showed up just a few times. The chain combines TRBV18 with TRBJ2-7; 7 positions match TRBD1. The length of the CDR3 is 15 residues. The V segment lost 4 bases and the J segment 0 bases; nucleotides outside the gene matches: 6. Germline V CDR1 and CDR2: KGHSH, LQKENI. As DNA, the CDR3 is TGTGCCAGCTCACGACAGGGCCTTAGCTCCTACGAGCAGTACTTC. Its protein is CASSRQGLSSYEQYF.

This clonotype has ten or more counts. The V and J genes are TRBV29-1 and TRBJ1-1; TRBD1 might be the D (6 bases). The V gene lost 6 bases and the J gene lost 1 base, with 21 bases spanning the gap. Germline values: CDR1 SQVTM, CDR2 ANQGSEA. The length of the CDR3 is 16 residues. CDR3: CSVVGTLNFRNTEAFF. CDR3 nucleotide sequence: TGCAGCGTCGTCGGGACACTTAATTTTAGGAACACTGAAGCTTTCTTT.

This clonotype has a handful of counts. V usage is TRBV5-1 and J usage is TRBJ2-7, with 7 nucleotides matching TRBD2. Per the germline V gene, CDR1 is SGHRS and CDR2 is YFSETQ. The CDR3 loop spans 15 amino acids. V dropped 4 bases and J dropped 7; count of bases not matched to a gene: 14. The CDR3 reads CASSLSEGGPKEQYF. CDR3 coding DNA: TGCGCCAGCAGCCTCTCGGAGGGAGGGCCTAAAGAGCAGTACTTC.

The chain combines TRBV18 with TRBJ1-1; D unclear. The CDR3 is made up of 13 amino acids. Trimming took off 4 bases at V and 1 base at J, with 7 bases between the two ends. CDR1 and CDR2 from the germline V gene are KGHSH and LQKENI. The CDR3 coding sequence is TGTGCCAGCTCACTTCACGAGAACACTGAAGCTTTCTTT. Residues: CASSLHENTEAFF.

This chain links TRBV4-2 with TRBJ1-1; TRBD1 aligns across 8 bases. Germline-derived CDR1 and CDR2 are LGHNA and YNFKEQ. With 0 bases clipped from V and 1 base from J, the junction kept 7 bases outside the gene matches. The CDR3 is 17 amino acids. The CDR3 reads CASSQETRGTGNTEAFF. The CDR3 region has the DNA TGTGCCAGCAGCCAAGAAACGCGGGGGACAGGGAACACTGAAGCTTTCTTT.

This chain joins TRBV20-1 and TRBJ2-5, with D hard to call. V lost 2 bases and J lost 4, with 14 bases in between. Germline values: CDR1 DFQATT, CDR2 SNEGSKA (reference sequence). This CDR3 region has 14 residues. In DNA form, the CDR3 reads TGCAGTGCTAGAATTCAGGTCGGCTTAGAGACCCAGTACTTC. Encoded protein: CSARIQVGLETQYF.

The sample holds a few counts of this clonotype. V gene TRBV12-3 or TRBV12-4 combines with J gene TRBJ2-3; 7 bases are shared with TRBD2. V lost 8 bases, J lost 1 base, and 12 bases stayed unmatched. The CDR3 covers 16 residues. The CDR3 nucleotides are TGTGCCAGCGGGGGGGGGAGCAGCCCCGGCACAGATACGCAGTATTTT. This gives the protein CASGGGSSPGTDTQYF.

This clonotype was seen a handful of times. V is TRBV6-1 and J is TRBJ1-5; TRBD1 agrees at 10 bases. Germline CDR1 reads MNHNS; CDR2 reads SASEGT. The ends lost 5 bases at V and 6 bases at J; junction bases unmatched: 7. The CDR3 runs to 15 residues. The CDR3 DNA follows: TGTGCCAGCAGTCCCGGGACAGGGGAGAGTCAGCCCCAGCATTTT. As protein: CASSPGTGESQPQHF.

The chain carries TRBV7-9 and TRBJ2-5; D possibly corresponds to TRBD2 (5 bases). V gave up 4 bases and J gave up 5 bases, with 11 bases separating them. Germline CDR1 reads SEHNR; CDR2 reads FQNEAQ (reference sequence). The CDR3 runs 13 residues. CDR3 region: CASSSRGLETQYF. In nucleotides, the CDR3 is TGTGCCAGCAGCTCTCGGGGTTTGGAGACCCAGTACTTC.

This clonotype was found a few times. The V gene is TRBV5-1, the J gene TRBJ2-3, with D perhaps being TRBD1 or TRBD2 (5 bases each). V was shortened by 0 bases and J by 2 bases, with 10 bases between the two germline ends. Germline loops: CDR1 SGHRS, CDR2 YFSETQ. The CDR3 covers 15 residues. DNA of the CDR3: TGCGCCAGCAGCTTGGGGGACCGTTACACAGATACGCAGTATTTT. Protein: CASSLGDRYTDTQYF.

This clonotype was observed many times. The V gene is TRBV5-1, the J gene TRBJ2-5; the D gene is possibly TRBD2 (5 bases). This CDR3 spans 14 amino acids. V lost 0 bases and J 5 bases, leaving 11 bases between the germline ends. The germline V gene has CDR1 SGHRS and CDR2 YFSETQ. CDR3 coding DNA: TGCGCCAGCAGCTTGGCCGAGAGGGCCGAGACCCAGTACTTC. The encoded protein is CASSLAERAETQYF.

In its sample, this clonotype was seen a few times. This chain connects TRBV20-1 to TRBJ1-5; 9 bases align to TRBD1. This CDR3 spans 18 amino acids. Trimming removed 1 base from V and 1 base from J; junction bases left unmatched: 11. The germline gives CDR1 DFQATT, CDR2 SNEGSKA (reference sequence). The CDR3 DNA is TGCAGTGCTAGAGTTAGGGGGACAGGGTGGCGGAGCAATCAGCCCCAGCATTTT. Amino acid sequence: CSARVRGTGWRSNQPQHF.

For the CDR3, the DNA is TGTGCCAGCTCAGCCCGACCGGGACAGGGAAGCACCGGGGAGCTGTTTTTT. This translates into CASSARPGQGSTGELFF. The chain couples TRBV18 to TRBJ2-2; 9 nucleotides line up with TRBD1. Germline V gene sequence: CDR1 KGHSH, CDR2 LQKENI. The V segment lost 5 bases and the J segment 4 bases; nucleotides outside the gene matches: 11. CDR3 length: 17 amino acids.

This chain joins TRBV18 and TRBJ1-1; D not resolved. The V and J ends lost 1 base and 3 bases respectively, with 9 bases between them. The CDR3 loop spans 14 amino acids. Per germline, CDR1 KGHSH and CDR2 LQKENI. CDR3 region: CASSPRADDTEAFF. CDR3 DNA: TGTGCCAGCTCACCACGAGCGGATGACACTGAAGCTTTCTTT. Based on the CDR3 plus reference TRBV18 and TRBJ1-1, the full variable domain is NAGVMQNPRHLVRRRGQEARLRCSPMKGHSHVYWYRQLPEEGLKFMVYLQKENIIDESGMPKERFSAEFPKEGPSILRIQQVVRGDSAAYFCASSPRADDTEAFFGQGTRLTVV.

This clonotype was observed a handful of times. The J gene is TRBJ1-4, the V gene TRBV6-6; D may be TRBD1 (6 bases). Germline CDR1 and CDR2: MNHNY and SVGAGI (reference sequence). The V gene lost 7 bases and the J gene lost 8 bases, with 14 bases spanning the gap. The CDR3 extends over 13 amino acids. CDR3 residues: CASNQRGGEKLFF. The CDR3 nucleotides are TGTGCCAGCAACCAGAGAGGGGGAGAAAAACTGTTTTTT.

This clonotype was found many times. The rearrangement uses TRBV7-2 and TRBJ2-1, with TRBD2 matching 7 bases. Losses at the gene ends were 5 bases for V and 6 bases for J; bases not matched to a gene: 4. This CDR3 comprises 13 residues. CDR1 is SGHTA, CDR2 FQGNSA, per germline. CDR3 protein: CASSLVAGNEQFF. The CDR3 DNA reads TGTGCCAGCAGCCTCGTAGCGGGCAATGAGCAGTTCTTC.

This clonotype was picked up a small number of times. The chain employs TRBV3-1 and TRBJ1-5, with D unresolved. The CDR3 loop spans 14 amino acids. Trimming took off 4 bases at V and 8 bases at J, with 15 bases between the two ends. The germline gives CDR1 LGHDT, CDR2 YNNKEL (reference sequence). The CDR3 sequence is CASSPRHSVEPQHF. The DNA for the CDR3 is TGTGCCAGCAGCCCGAGACATTCTGTGGAGCCCCAGCATTTT.

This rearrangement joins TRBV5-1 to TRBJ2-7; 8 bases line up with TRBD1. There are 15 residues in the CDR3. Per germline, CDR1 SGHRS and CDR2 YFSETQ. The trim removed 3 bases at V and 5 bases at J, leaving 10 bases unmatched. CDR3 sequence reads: CASSWVDRGKDEQYF. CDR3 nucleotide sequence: TGCGCCAGCAGCTGGGTTGACAGGGGTAAGGACGAGCAGTACTTC.

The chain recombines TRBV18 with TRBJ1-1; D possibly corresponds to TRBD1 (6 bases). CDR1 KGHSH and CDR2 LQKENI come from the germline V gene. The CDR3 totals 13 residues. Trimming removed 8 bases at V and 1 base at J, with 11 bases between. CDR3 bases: TGTGCCAGCATCGGACAGAGGAACACTGAAGCTTTCTTT. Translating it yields CASIGQRNTEAFF.